Listed below are T cell receptor beta chains from one sample, sequenced in a study of T cell repertoires in aging, cancer and after chemotherapy. TCRdb redid the calling of the multiplex PCR reads with MiXCR, one entry per CDR3 protein. The sample consists of over 3,500 distinct CDR3 sequences, 25% to 30% of them appearing once. The sequenced sample was blood. These receptors were collected from a human donor with a solid tumor. Each CDR3 is given with its conserved first and last residue. Each record gives: D gene, J gene, V gene, clone size, CDR3 protein, CDR3 DNA. The D gene is left open where the match is weak. Clone size is stated in some rows and not others, as once, few, many or a class when expanded.

TRBD1	TRBJ1-1	TRBV6-1	-	CASRGGGQEAFGRSAFF	TGTGCCAGCAGAGGGGGGGGACAGGAAGCTTTTGGGAGGTCGGCTTTCTTT
TRBD2	TRBJ2-2	TRBV9	-	CASSHGGTGELFF	TGTGCCAGCAGCCACGGGGGGACCGGGGAGCTGTTTTTT
-	TRBJ1-6	TRBV6-5	large	CASSYGGGYSPLHF	TGTGCCAGCAGTTACGGGGGAGGGTATTCACCCCTCCACTTT
TRBD2	TRBJ2-3	TRBV6-6	medium-sized	CASSYVGLAGITDTQYF	TGTGCCAGCAGTTACGTAGGACTAGCGGGGATCACAGATACGCAGTATTTT
-	TRBJ2-3	TRBV20-1	-	CSVSETAGFSDTQYF	TGCAGTGTTTCGGAGACTGCCGGGTTTTCAGATACGCAGTATTTT
TRBD1	TRBJ2-7	TRBV19	-	CASSAGQGYEQYF	TGTGCCAGTAGTGCCGGACAGGGCTACGAGCAGTACTTC
TRBD2	TRBJ2-3	TRBV7-6	few	CASSPEASGGDTQYF	TGTGCCAGCAGCCCCGAAGCGAGCGGGGGGGATACGCAGTATTTT
-	TRBJ2-3	TRBV27	medium-sized	CASSLAQATDTQYF	TGTGCCAGCAGTTTAGCTCAAGCGACAGATACGCAGTATTTT
-	TRBJ2-3	TRBV6-5	medium-sized	CASSFRGHTDTQYF	TGTGCCAGCAGTTTTCGGGGGCACACAGATACGCAGTATTTT
-	TRBJ1-2	TRBV28	-	CASSLTTVLNYGYTF	TGTGCCAGCAGTTTGACAACAGTCCTAAACTATGGCTACACCTTC
TRBD1	TRBJ1-1	TRBV10-3	-	CAISEGTGQRAFF	TGTGCCATCAGTGAGGGGACAGGGCAACGGGCTTTCTTT
-	TRBJ2-3	TRBV4-3	-	CASSQQRQITDTQYF	TGCGCCAGCAGCCAACAGAGACAGATCACAGATACGCAGTATTTT
TRBD2	TRBJ2-1	TRBV5-6	once	CASSSGGGVFYGQFF	TGTGCCAGCAGTTCGGGGGGGGGGGTTTTTTACGGGCAGTTCTTC
TRBD1	TRBJ1-2	TRBV18	few	CASSPGEGARGYTF	TGTGCCAGCTCACCAGGGGAGGGGGCGCGTGGCTACACCTTC
-	TRBJ2-1	TRBV12-3/TRBV12-4	medium-sized	CASSPINNEQFF	TGTGCCAGCAGTCCCATAAATAATGAGCAGTTCTTC
-	TRBJ1-5	TRBV12-3/TRBV12-4	few	CASSLGPLRSNQPQHF	TGTGCCAGCAGTTTAGGTCCCCTCCGGAGCAATCAGCCCCAGCATTTT
-	TRBJ2-2	TRBV5-1	few	CASSLRDRRTGELFF	TGCGCCAGCAGCCTGCGGGACAGAAGGACCGGGGAGCTGTTTTTT
TRBD1	TRBJ1-3	TRBV6-6	few	CASSESAGGSSGNTIYF	TGTGCCAGCAGTGAAAGTGCAGGGGGAAGCTCTGGAAACACCATATATTTT